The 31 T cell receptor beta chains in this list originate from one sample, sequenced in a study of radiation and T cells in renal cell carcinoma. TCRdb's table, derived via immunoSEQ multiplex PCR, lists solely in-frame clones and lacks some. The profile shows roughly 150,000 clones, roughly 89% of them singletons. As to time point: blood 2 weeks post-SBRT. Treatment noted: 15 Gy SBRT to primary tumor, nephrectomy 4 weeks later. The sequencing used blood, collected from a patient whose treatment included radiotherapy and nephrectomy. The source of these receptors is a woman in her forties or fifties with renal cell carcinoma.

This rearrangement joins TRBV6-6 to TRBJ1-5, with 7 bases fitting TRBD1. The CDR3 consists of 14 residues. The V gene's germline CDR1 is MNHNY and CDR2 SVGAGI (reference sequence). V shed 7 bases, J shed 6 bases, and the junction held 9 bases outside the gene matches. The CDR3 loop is CASTATGSIQPQHF. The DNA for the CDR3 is TGTGCCAGCACCGCGACAGGGAGTATTCAGCCCCAGCATTTT.

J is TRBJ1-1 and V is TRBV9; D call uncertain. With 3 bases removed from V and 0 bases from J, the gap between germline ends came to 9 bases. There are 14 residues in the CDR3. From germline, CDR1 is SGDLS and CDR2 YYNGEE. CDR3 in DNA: TGTGCCAGCAGCGCGGGCAACTTGAACACTGAAGCTTTCTTT. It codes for CASSAGNLNTEAFF.

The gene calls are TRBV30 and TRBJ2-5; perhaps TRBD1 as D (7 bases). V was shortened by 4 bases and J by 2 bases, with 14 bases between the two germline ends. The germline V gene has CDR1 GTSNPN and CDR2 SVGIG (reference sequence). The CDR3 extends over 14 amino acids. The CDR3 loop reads CAWNWRGRQETQYF. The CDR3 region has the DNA TGTGCCTGGAATTGGAGGGGGCGGCAAGAGACCCAGTACTTC.

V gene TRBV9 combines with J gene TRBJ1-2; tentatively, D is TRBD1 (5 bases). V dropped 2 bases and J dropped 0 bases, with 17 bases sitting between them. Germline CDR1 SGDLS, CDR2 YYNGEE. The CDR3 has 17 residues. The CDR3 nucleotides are TGTGCCAGCAGCGTTGATCGGGACCAATTAGCTAACTATGGCTACACCTTC. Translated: CASSVDRDQLANYGYTF.

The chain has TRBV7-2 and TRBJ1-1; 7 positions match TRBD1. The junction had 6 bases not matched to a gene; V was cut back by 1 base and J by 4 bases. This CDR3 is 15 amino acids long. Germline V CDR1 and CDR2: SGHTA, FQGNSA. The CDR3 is CASSLVGDSGTEAFF. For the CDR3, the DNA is TGTGCCAGCAGCTTAGTAGGGGACAGCGGCACTGAAGCTTTCTTT. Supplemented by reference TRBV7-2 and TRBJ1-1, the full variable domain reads GAGVSQSPSNKVTEKGKDVELRCDPISGHTALYWYRQSLGQGLEFLIYFQGNSAPDKSGLPSDRFSAERTGGSVSTLTIQRTQQEDSAVYLCASSLVGDSGTEAFFGQGTRLTVV.

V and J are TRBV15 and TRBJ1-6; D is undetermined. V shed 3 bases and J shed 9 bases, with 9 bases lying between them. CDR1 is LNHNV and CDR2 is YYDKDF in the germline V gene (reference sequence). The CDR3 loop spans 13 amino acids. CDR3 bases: TGTGCCACCAGCAGTCGGGAGAGTTCACCCCTCCACTTT. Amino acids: CATSSRESSPLHF.

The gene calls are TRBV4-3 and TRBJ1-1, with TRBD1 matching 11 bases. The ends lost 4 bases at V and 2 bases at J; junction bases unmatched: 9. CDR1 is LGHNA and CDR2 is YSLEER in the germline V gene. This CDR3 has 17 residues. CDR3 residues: CASSPTPGTGGNTEAFF. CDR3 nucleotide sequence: TGCGCCAGCAGCCCCACCCCCGGGACAGGGGGTAACACTGAAGCTTTCTTT.

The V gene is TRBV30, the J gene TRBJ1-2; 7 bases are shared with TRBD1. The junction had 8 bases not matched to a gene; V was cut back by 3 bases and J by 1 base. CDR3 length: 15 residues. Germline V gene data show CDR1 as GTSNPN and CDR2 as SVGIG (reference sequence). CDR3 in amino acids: CAWRTTGAVNYGYTF. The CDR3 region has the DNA TGTGCCTGGAGAACCACAGGGGCCGTTAACTATGGCTACACCTTC.

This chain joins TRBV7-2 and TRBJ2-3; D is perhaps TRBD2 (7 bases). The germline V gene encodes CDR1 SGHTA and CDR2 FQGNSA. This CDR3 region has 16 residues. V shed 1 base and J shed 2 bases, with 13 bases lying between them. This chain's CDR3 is CASSLVAGALTDTQYF. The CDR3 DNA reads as TGTGCCAGCAGCTTAGTTGCGGGGGCCCTCACAGATACGCAGTATTTT. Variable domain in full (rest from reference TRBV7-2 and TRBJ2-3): GAGVSQSPSNKVTEKGKDVELRCDPISGHTALYWYRQSLGQGLEFLIYFQGNSAPDKSGLPSDRFSAERTGGSVSTLTIQRTQQEDSAVYLCASSLVAGALTDTQYFGPGTRLTVL.

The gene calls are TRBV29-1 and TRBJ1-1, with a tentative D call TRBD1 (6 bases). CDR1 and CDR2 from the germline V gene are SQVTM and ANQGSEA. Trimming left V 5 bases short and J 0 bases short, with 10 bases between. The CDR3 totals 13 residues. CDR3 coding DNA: TGCAGCGTTTCCAGGGGTATGAACACTGAAGCTTTCTTT. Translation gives CSVSRGMNTEAFF.

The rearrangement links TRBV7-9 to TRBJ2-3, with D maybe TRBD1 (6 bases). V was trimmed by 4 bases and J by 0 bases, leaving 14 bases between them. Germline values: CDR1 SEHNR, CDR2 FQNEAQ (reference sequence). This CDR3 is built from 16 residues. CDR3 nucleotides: TGTGCCAGCAGCTCCGGACAGATCGCTAGCACAGATACGCAGTATTTT. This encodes CASSSGQIASTDTQYF.

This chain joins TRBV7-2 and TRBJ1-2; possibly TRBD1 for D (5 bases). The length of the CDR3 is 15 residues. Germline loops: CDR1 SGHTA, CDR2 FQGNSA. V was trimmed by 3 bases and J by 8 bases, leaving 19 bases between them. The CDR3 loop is CASSLTQGDSYGYTF. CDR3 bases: TGTGCCAGCAGCTTGACTCAGGGTGATTCTTACGGCTACACCTTC.

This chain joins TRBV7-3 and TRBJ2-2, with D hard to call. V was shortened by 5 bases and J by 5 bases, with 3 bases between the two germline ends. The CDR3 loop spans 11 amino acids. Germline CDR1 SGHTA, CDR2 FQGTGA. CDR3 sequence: CASSGTGELFF. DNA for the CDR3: TGTGCCAGCAGCGGAACCGGGGAGCTGTTTTTT.

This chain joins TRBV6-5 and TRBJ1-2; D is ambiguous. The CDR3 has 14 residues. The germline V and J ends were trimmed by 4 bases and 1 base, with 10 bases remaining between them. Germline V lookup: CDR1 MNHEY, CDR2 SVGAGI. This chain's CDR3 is CASSSGLFNYGYTF. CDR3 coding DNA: TGTGCCAGCAGTTCCGGCCTCTTTAACTATGGCTACACCTTC.

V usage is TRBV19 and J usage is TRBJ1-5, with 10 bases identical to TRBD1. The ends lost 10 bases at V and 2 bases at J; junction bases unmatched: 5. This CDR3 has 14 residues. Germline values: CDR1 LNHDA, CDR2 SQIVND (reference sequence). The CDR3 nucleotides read TGTGCCACCGCCGGGACAGGGGGCAATCAGCCCCAGCATTTT. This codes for CATAGTGGNQPQHF. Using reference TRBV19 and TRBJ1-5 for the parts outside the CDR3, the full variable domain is DGGITQSPKYLFRKEGQNVTLSCEQNLNHDAMYWYRQDPGQGLRLIYYSQIVNDFQKGDIAEGYSVSREKKESFPLTVTSAQKNPTAFYLCATAGTGGNQPQHFGDGTRLSIL.

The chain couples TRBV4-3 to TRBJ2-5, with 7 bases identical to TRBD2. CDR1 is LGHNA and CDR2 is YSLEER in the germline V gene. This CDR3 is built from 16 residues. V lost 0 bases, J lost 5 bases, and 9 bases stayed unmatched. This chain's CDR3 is CASSQDYRLAGETQYF. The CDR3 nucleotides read TGCGCCAGCAGCCAAGATTACAGACTAGCCGGGGAGACCCAGTACTTC.

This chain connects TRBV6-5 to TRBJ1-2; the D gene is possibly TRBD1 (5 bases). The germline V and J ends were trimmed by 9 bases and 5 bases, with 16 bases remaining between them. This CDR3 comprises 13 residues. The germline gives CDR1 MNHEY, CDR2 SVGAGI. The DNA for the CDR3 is TGTGCCAGTACCGGGGGTTTCAATTATGGCTACACCTTC. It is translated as CASTGGFNYGYTF.

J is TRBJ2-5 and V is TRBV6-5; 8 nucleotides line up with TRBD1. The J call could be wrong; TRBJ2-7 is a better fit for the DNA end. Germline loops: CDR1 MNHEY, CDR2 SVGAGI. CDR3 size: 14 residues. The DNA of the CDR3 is TGTGCCAGCTCGACCAGGGGGCTGGTCTACGAGCAGTACTTC. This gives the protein CASSTRGLVYEQYF.

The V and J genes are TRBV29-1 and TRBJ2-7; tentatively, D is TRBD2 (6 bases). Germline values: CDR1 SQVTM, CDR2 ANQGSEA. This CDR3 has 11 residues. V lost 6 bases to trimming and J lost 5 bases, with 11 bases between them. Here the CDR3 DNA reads TGCAGCGTCGCGGGGCGCCACGAGCAGTACTTC. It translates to CSVAGRHEQYF.

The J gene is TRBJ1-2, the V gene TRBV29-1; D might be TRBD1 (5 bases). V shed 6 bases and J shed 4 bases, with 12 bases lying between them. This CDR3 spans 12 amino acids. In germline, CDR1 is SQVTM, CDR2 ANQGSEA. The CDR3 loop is CSVLGQSYGYTF. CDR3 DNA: TGCAGCGTGCTAGGACAATCCTATGGCTACACCTTC.

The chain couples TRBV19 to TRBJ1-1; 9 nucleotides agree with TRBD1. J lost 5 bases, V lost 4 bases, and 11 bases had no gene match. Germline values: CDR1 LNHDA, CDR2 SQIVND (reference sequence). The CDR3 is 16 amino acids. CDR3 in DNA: TGTGCCAGTAGTACCACCTTACAGGGGGCTGTTACTGAAGCTTTCTTT. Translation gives CASSTTLQGAVTEAFF.

As DNA, the CDR3 is TGTGCCAGCTCGGCCCGGACATCAACTAATGAAAAACTGTTTTTT. Amino acid sequence: CASSARTSTNEKLFF. This chain joins TRBV18 and TRBJ1-4, with a possible D match to TRBD1 (5 bases). This CDR3 is built from 15 residues. Between the trimmed V and J ends, which lost 6 bases and 0 bases, there was a span of 11 bases. Looked up from germline, CDR1 is KGHSH and CDR2 is LQKENI.

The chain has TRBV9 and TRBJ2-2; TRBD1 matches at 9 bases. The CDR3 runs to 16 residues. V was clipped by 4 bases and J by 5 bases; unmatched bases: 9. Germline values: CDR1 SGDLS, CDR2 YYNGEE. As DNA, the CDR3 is TGTGCCAGCAGCTCAGGACAGGGGCCGCGGACCGGGGAGCTGTTTTTT. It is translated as CASSSGQGPRTGELFF. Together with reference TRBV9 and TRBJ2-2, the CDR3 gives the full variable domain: DSGVTQTPKHLITATGQRVTLRCSPRSGDLSVYWYQQSLDQGLQFLIQYYNGEERAKGNILERFSAQQFPDLHSELNLSSLELGDSALYFCASSSGQGPRTGELFFGEGSRLTVL.

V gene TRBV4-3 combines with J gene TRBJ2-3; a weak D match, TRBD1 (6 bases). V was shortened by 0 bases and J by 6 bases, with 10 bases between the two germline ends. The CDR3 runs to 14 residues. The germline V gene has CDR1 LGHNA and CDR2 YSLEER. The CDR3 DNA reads TGCGCCAGCAGCCAAGATTTGGGGGCGGATACGCAGTATTTT. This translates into CASSQDLGADTQYF.

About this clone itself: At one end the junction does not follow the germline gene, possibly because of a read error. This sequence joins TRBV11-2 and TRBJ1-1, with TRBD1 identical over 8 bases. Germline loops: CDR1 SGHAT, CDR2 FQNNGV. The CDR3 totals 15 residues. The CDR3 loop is CASSPLGRQGAQGFF. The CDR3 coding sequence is TGTGCCAGCAGCCCCCTAGGGCGGCAGGGGGCCCAGGGGTTTTTT.

The CDR3 DNA reads TGTGCCAGCAGCGCGACAGCTAACTATGGCTACACCTTC. The encoded protein is CASSATANYGYTF. This sequence joins TRBV9 and TRBJ1-2, with D tentatively TRBD1 (5 bases). The germline V and J ends were trimmed by 3 bases and 0 bases, with 6 bases remaining between them. In germline, CDR1 is SGDLS, CDR2 YYNGEE. This CDR3 has 13 residues.

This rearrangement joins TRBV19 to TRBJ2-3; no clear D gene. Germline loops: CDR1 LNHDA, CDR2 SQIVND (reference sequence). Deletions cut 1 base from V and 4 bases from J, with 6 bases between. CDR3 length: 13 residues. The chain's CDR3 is CASSIGAPDTQYF. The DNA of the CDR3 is TGTGCCAGTAGTATAGGGGCCCCAGATACGCAGTATTTT.

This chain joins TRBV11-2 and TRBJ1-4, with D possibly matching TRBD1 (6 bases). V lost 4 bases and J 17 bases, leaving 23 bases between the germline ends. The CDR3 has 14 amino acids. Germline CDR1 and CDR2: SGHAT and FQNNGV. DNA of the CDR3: TGTGCCAGCAGCTCCGGACAGCCCAGGCATCTTGTATTTTTT. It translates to CASSSGQPRHLVFF.

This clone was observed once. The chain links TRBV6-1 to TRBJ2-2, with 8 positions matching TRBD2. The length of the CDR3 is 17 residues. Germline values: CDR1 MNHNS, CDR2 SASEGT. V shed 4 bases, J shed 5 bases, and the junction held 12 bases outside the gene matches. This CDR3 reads CASSALMAGGGTGELFF. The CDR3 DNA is TGTGCCAGCAGTGCCTTAATGGCGGGGGGTGGTACCGGGGAGCTGTTTTTT.

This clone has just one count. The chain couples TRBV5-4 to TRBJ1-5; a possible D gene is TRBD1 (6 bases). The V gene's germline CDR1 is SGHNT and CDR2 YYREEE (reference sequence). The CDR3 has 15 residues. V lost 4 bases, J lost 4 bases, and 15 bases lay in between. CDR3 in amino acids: CASSQGWGQNQPQHF. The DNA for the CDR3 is TGTGCCAGCAGCCAAGGTTGGGGGCAAAATCAGCCCCAGCATTTT.

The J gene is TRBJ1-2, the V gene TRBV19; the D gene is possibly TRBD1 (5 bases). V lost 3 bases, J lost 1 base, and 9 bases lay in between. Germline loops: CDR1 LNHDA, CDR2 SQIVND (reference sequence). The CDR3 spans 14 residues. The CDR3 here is CASSIPGGNYGYTF. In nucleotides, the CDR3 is TGTGCCAGTAGTATCCCCGGGGGTAACTATGGCTACACCTTC.